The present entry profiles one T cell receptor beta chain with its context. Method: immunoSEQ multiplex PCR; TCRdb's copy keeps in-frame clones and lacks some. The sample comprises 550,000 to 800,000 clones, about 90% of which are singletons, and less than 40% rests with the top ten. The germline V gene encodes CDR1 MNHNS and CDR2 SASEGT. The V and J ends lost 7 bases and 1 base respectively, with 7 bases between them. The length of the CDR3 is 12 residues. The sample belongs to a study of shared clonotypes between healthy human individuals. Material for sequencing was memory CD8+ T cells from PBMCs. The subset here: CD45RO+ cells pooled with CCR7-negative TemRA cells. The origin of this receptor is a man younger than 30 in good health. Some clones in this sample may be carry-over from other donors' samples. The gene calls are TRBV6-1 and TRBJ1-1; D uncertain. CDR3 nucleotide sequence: TGTGCCAGCAATATCGGGAACACTGAAGCTTTCTTT. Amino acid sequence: CASNIGNTEAFF.